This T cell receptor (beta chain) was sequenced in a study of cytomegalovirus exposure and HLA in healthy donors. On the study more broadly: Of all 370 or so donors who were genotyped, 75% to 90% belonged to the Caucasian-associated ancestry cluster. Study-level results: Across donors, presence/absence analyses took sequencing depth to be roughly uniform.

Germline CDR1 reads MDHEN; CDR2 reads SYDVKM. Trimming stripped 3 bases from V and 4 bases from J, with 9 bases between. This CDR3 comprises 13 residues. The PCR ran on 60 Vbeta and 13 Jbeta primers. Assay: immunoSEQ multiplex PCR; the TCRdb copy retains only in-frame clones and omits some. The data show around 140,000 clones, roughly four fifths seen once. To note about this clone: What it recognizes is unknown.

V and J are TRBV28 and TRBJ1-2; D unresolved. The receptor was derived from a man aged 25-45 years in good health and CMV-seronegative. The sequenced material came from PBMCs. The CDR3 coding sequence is TGTGCCAGCAGTTTGGCTCCTTTCTATGGCTACACCTTC. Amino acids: CASSLAPFYGYTF.